This entry concerns a single TCR beta chain. What it recognizes is unknown. This sample is part of a study of T cell responses to AZD1222 COVID-19 vaccine. The study, taken as a whole, reports: Donors were largely white British and mainly female; clonal diversity was possibly underestimated. At 160-218 and 743-854, vaccine-associated CD4 TCRs were dominant, and they spanned spike. Just a handful of people given AZD1222 tested seropositive at baseline.

The CDR3 covers 13 residues. The V and J ends lost 6 bases and 3 bases, in that order; junction bases with no gene match: 3. Germline CDR1 reads KGHSH; CDR2 reads LQKENI. Sequenced by immunoSEQ multiplex PCR; TCRdb stores in-frame clones only, minus some. The profile shows 150,000 to 200,000 clones, 70% to 90% of them singletons. This chain links TRBV18 with TRBJ2-7; 9 bases match TRBD2. The sample consisted of peripheral blood, taken 28 days after the second dose of the MenACWY control vaccine. This TCR derives from an adult who received the MenACWY meningococcal vaccine as a control. CDR3 DNA: TGTGCCAGCTCGGTAGCGGGAGACTACGAGCAGTACTTC. As protein: CASSVAGDYEQYF.